Listed here are 8 T cell receptor beta chains from one sample, sequenced in a study of blood T cell repertoires in COVID-19. Sequencing used immunoSEQ multiplex PCR; TCRdb keeps in-frame clones, though not all of them. Of just over 300,000 clones in the sample, roughly 86% were seen once. Sequencing was carried out using peripheral blood. These receptors were obtained from a woman aged 25 to 45 with COVID-19, enrolled during active disease.

This chain connects TRBV7-6 to TRBJ1-1; D is ambiguous. CDR1 is SGHVS, CDR2 FNYEAQ, per germline. The germline V and J ends were trimmed by 0 bases and 1 base, with 12 bases remaining between them. This CDR3 is 16 amino acids long. The CDR3 here is CASSLAPDLRNTEAFF. Here the CDR3 DNA reads TGTGCCAGCAGCTTAGCGCCAGACTTGAGGAACACTGAAGCTTTCTTT. The full variable domain, its missing parts supplied by reference TRBV7-6 and TRBJ1-1, is GAGVSQSPRYKVTKRGQDVALRCDPISGHVSLYWYRQALGQGPEFLTYFNYEAQQDKSGLPNDRFSAERPEGSISTLTIQRTEQRDSAMYRCASSLAPDLRNTEAFFGQGTRLTVV.

The chain joins TRBV6-5 to TRBJ1-1; 8 positions agree with TRBD1. CDR1 MNHEY and CDR2 SVGAGI come from the germline V gene. The length of the CDR3 is 15 residues. Unmatched junction bases numbered 6, after V lost 6 bases and J lost 0 bases. The CDR3 DNA is TGTGCCAGCAGGTCGGACAGGGCTATGAACACTGAAGCTTTCTTT. Protein: CASRSDRAMNTEAFF.

V and J are TRBV3-1 (or the pseudogene TRBV3-2) and TRBJ1-1; 9 nucleotides match TRBD1. V lost 4 bases to trimming and J lost 3 bases; unmatched junction nucleotides: 6. Germline V gene lookup returns CDR1 LGHDT and CDR2 YNNKEL (reference sequence). The CDR3 sequence is 15 residues long. The CDR3 loop is CASSPWTGEHTEAFF. In DNA form, the CDR3 reads TGTGCCAGCAGCCCCTGGACAGGGGAGCACACTGAAGCTTTCTTT.

The rearrangement joins TRBV6-5 to TRBJ2-1; TRBD1 is a possible D gene (6 bases). The CDR3 sequence is 13 residues long. The ends were cut back, 5 bases at V and 11 bases at J, with 16 bases in the middle. Germline CDR1 reads MNHEY; CDR2 reads SVGAGI. This CDR3 is CASSLNRDKKQFF. The CDR3 bases are TGTGCCAGCAGTCTAAACCGGGACAAAAAGCAGTTCTTC.

With respect to this clone: Other DNA sequences within the sample encode an identical CDR3. This chain connects TRBV28 to TRBJ1-2; 7 bases align to TRBD1. Germline CDR1 reads MDHEN; CDR2 reads SYDVKM. CDR3 length equals 12 residues. J lost 5 bases, V lost 6 bases, and 3 bases had no gene match. CDR3 sequence (DNA): TGTGCCAGCAGCCCGACAGGGTATGGCTACACCTTC. Translating gives CASSPTGYGYTF.

Of note for this clone: The same CDR3 arises from other DNA sequences in this sample as well. The chain is built from TRBV2 and TRBJ1-1; TRBD1 matches at 7 bases. Losses at the gene ends were 5 bases for V and 1 base for J; bases not matched to a gene: 1. Germline V gives CDR1 SNHLY, CDR2 FYNNEI. The length of the CDR3 is 13 residues. CDR3 DNA sequence: TGTGCCAGCAGTAGACAGGGGAACACTGAAGCTTTCTTT. Its protein product is CASSRQGNTEAFF.

CDR3 amino acids: CASSGDRVRGYTF. The CDR3 nucleotides read TGTGCCAGCAGTGGGGACAGGGTTCGGGGCTACACCTTC. The chain recombines TRBV2 with TRBJ1-2; 9 bases agree with TRBD1. CDR3 size: 13 residues. V trimming: 4 bases; J trimming: 8 bases; junction bases outside the gene matches: 5. The V gene's germline CDR1 is SNHLY and CDR2 FYNNEI.

In its sample, this clone was seen a few times. The chain carries TRBV4-1 and TRBJ2-7, with a possible D match to TRBD1 (6 bases). There are 16 residues in the CDR3. With 0 bases removed from V and 5 bases from J, the gap between germline ends came to 17 bases. CDR1 is MGHRA, CDR2 YSYEKL, per germline. The CDR3 spells CASSQDRPQGVDEQYF. As DNA, the CDR3 is TGCGCCAGCAGCCAAGACAGGCCACAGGGCGTCGACGAGCAGTACTTC.